This T cell receptor beta chain is drawn from a study of blood T cell repertoires in COVID-19 (dated by TCRdb to 2018 to 2021). Context from the whole study: Collaborator samples came from the United States, Italy and Spain and covered acute and convalescent phases of COVID-19. The prospective study material was composed of cDNA or gDNA derived from T cells, B-cell-depleted T cells, or PBMCs. The dataset comprised deeply sampled blood TCRbeta repertoires from subjects exposed to, actively infected with, or recovered from COVID-19. The repertoires were released in a freely available public database meant as a resource for research on the immune response to SARS-CoV-2. The samples were drawn from two sources: the first 160 participants of the ongoing ImmuneRACE study, and 950 to 1,500 subjects contributed by 6 global collaborators. Sample metadata almost always included a de-identified subject ID, COVID-19 status, age in years and sex. Where HLA class I and class II types were available, the types were taken from metadata supplied by the sample provider, not from assay-based typing. The paper as a whole reports these results and caveats: The quantity of clinical and demographic metadata differed by source and by participant and was supplied without curation.

There are 15 amino acids in the CDR3, from cysteine to phenylalanine inclusive. Only the CDR3 DNA stays, 45 bases, in frame from base 1. In the germline V gene, CDR1 corresponds to MNHEY and CDR2 to SVGAGI. Relative to germline, V is 2 bases shorter and J is 0 bases shorter, with 11 bases between their ends. TCRbeta CDR3 regions were amplified from genomic DNA using the immunoSEQ Assay, a bias-controlled multiplex PCR. The authors processed their data as follows. The number of nucleated cells in each sample was estimated by amplification of reference gene primers within the assay. Sequence reads were collapsed and filtered to measure the absolute abundance of every unique TCRbeta CDR3 rearrangement. For each sample, productive Simpson clonality was calculated by taking the square root of Simpson's diversity index across productive rearrangements. TCRdb retrieved this table from immuneACCESS and kept in-frame rearrangements only. Not all clones are present; in checked studies, unresolved V genes account for under half, and no reason is known for the remainder. V, J and clone size were drawn from that table, and D and trimming were deduced from the DNA. Present in this sample are about 59,000 clones, about 73% of which were seen just once. Of the sample, roughly 14% falls within the top ten clones.

Each collaborating institution followed its own protocols to collect whole blood in K2EDTA tubes. For TCRbeta analysis, collaborators shipped samples as frozen whole blood, isolated PBMCs, or DNA extracted from either of those sample types. For this clone: The antigen it binds to is not known. Base qualities are not provided; no much larger clone lies one nucleotide away.

This TCR came from a woman in her 70s with acute or convalescent COVID-19. This chain joins TRBV6-5 to TRBJ2-7; a confident D gene designation cannot be given. The sample consisted of peripheral blood. Read as DNA, the sequence is TGTGCCAGCAGTTACGATCCACTTCACTCCTACGAGCAGTACTTC. Its translation is CASSYDPLHSYEQYF.